The entry below describes one T cell receptor beta chain. What it recognizes is unknown. This specimen belongs to a study of STAT5B mutations in CD4+ large granular lymphocyte leukemia. Produced via immunoSEQ multiplex PCR; TCRdb's table is partial and in-frame only. In the table there are roughly 32,000 clones, approximately 70% of which are singletons. In germline, CDR1 is MNHNY, CDR2 SVGAGI (reference sequence). Between the trimmed V and J ends, which lost 0 bases and 8 bases, there was a span of 11 bases. This CDR3 has 15 residues. Healthy controls were blood donor buffy coats. Study-wide findings and caveats: Patient CD4-sorted repertoires stayed more clonal than healthy ones after leukemic-clone removal.

The rearrangement uses TRBV6-6 and TRBJ1-6, with D possibly TRBD1 on 6 matching bases. The clonotype comes from a human donor in good health. Sequenced input: CD4+ T cells from blood buffy coats. The CDR3 spells CASSYSGRGDSPLHF. CDR3 coding DNA: TGTGCCAGCAGTTACTCCGGCAGGGGTGATTCACCCCTCCACTTT.